These 6 T cell receptor beta chains share one sample of origin, sequenced in a study of neurological immune-mediated disorders. TCRdb re-called the 5' RACE reads through MiXCR, storing one row per CDR3 protein. The table includes over 50,000 distinct CDR3 sequences, 5.2% detected once. The material sequenced was PBMCs. These receptors were collected from a human donor with multiple sclerosis. The donor label of this sample is uncertain.

At least ten counts were recorded for this clonotype. This chain links TRBV12-3 or TRBV12-4 with TRBJ2-7, with TRBD2 matching over 13 bases. Trimming at V came to 8 bases and at J to 4 bases, leaving 5 bases not matched to a gene. The CDR3 is 14 residues long. DNA for the CDR3: TGTGCCAGCGGGACTAGCGGGGTCCTATACGAGCAGTACTTC. It codes for CASGTSGVLYEQYF.

This clonotype was counted many times. The chain couples TRBV10-2 to TRBJ1-1; 9 bases are shared with TRBD1. Trimming removed 6 bases from V and 5 bases from J; junction bases left unmatched: 13. CDR1 and CDR2 (germline): WSHSY, SAAADI. The CDR3 totals 16 residues. The chain's CDR3 is CASSLTGTGYGTEAFF. The CDR3 DNA follows: TGCGCCAGCAGCCTAACCGGGACAGGGTATGGGACTGAAGCTTTCTTT.

There are many counts of this clonotype. The CDR3 loop reads CSANGQRGYTF. CDR3 bases: TGCAGTGCTAACGGACAGAGGGGCTACACCTTC. The rearrangement links TRBV20-1 to TRBJ1-2; D might be TRBD1 (6 bases). Trimming pared 4 bases from V and 8 bases from J, leaving 11 bases between. Germline V lookup: CDR1 DFQATT, CDR2 SNEGSKA (reference sequence). This CDR3 has 11 residues.

At least ten counts were recorded for this clonotype. This chain uses TRBV20-1 with TRBJ1-4; D unclear. Between the trimmed V and J ends, which lost 0 bases and 2 bases, there was a span of 13 bases. Germline V gene data show CDR1 as DFQATT and CDR2 as SNEGSKA (reference sequence). This CDR3 region has 16 residues. The CDR3 loop reads CSARDVEGNTNEKLFF. The CDR3 nucleotides are TGCAGTGCTAGAGATGTGGAGGGTAATACTAATGAAAAACTGTTTTTT.

This clonotype was counted at least ten times. At one boundary the junction diverges from the germline segment, which might be a read error. The gene calls are TRBV20-1 and TRBJ1-1, with TRBD1 matching over 8 bases. This CDR3 has 14 residues. Germline V gene lookup returns CDR1 DFQATT and CDR2 SNEGSKA (reference sequence). This CDR3 reads CSARGAGGFPEAFF. CDR3 coding DNA: TGCAGTGCCAGAGGGGCAGGGGGCTTCCCTGAAGCTTTCTTT.

This clonotype was observed at least ten times. The DNA of the CDR3 is TGCAGTGCTAGAGACCCGGCGGAGTATGGCTACACCTTC. This sequence encodes CSARDPAEYGYTF. V is TRBV20-1 and J is TRBJ1-2; no clear D. CDR1 DFQATT and CDR2 SNEGSKA come from the germline V gene (reference sequence). Trimming removed 0 bases from V and 5 bases from J, with 10 bases in between. The CDR3 runs to 13 residues.